This entry concerns a single TCR beta chain. Its specific antigen is unknown. Mismatch with germline at one junction end may stem from a read error. This sample is drawn from a study of CD8 T cells in ankylosing spondylitis (dated by TCRdb to the late 2010s). About the full investigation: To find TCR variants linked to disease, the study profiled T cell receptor beta repertoires in ankylosing spondylitis patients and healthy donors. In total, the full study cohort was made up of approximately 99 healthy donors and about two dozen ankylosing spondylitis patients. Peripheral blood samples were taken, and synovial fluid was additionally collected from ankylosing spondylitis patients. What the research found in general, with its limitations: A TCR beta motif made up of several highly homologous amino acid variants appeared to be characteristic of blood from ankylosing spondylitis patients. Significant enrichment of the disease-linked clones was reported in matched synovial fluid samples from ankylosing spondylitis patients. A CD8+ phenotype was shown by the disease-linked clones, which were found at relatively low frequencies in peripheral blood. Some motif variants were previously reported in synovial fluid and blood of reactive arthritis patients, suggesting common disease-initiation mechanisms.

Including the terminal cysteine and phenylalanine, the CDR3 comprises 18 residues. Here the CDR3 DNA is all that survives: 54 bases in frame from base 1. The CDR1 and CDR2 encoded by the germline V gene (reference sequence) are SGHNT and YYREEE. These reads were obtained on an Illumina HiSeq 2500. TCR beta libraries were prepared by quantitative 5'-RACE with molecular barcodes. The authors processed their data as follows. A new computational method based on a probabilistic model of VDJ rearrangement was used to identify disease-linked TCR variants. The raw public data were reprocessed by TCRdb itself: fastp quality trimming at Q25, MiXCR clonotype calling, in-frame beta chains only. Rows merge per CDR3 protein into single entries with the most common DNA and genes. TCRdb, not the original authors, processed these V and J calls. Across this sample there are some 220,000 distinct CDR3 sequences, with more than 5.5% seen only once. The ten largest clones capture 12% to 15% of the sample.

The chain is encoded by TRBV5-4 joined to TRBJ2-6; TRBD1 could be the D gene, as 6 bases match. The sequencing sample was made of blood, either unsorted or a sorted T cell fraction (not recorded which). The receptor was isolated from a male donor with ankylosing spondylitis. CDR3 region: CDSSLKTGYSSGANVLTF. The bases are TGTGACAGCAGCTTAAAGACAGGCTATAGCTCTGGGGCCAACGTCCTGACTTTC.